Listed below are T cell receptor beta chains from one sample, sequenced in a study of cytomegalovirus exposure and HLA in healthy donors. Assay: immunoSEQ multiplex PCR; the TCRdb copy retains only in-frame clones and omits some. The sample has some 200,000 clones, more than 60% seen once. Material for sequencing was PBMCs. The receptor set was obtained from a man in his forties or fifties in good health and CMV-seronegative. Each CDR3 is given with its conserved first and last residue. Each record gives: CDR3 protein, J gene, V gene.

CDR3 protein: CASSYRGQRYYGYTF; J gene: TRBJ1-2; V gene: TRBV6-5
CDR3 protein: CASQFTGGAYEQYF; J gene: TRBJ2-7; V gene: TRBV5-1
CDR3 protein: CASSTPGGRPQYF; J gene: TRBJ2-5; V gene: TRBV6-5
CDR3 protein: CASSPYRGGETQYF; J gene: TRBJ2-5; V gene: TRBV14
CDR3 protein: CASSYEGGVGYTF; J gene: TRBJ1-2; V gene: TRBV5-1
CDR3 protein: CASTNSIGSYNEQFF; J gene: TRBJ2-1; V gene: TRBV6-5
CDR3 protein: CASTPGQGYEQYF; J gene: TRBJ2-7; V gene: TRBV27
CDR3 protein: CASWRRMNTEAFF; J gene: TRBJ1-1; V gene: TRBV6-5
CDR3 protein: CASTVSRTGRSYEQYF; J gene: TRBJ2-7; V gene: TRBV2
CDR3 protein: CASSATSGQLSGKGSPDTQYF; J gene: TRBJ2-3; V gene: TRBV27
CDR3 protein: CASSQEGVSDYNEQFF; J gene: TRBJ2-1; V gene: TRBV4-1
CDR3 protein: CASLAATSGHYEQYF; J gene: TRBJ2-7; V gene: TRBV27
CDR3 protein: CASRADSASSYEQYF; J gene: TRBJ2-7; V gene: TRBV5-1